Below are 31 T cell receptor beta chains sequenced from a single sample in a study of blood T cells in healthy people across ages. A second PCR, run for roughly 7 to 12 cycles, used a sample-barcoded 5' primer plus a J-beta primer mix. TCRdb re-called the 5' RACE reads with MiXCR, one entry per CDR3 protein. The sample shows approximately 760,000 distinct CDR3 sequences, around 25% of them seen only once. This same sample was also taken into another study, of T cells of mothers and their children.

Sequenced: blood. The receptors come from a boy aged 5-17 years in good health.

The CDR3 region is CASMGDSNQPQHF. The CDR3 DNA reads TGTGCCAGCATGGGGGATAGCAATCAGCCCCAGCATTTT. The chain links TRBV6-4 to TRBJ1-5; possibly TRBD1 for D (5 bases). V lost 7 bases and J 0 bases, leaving 7 bases between the germline ends. This CDR3 comprises 13 residues. Per germline, CDR1 MRHNA and CDR2 SNTAGT.

This clonotype was observed a handful of times. The V gene is TRBV29-1, the J gene TRBJ1-1, with D possibly TRBD1 on 5 matching bases. V was cut by 7 bases and J by 4 bases, with 13 bases left in between. Germline CDR1 reads SQVTM; CDR2 reads ANQGSEA. The CDR3 sequence is 12 residues long. CDR3 region: CSGRLGGTEAFF. In DNA form, the CDR3 reads TGCAGCGGGCGGCTCGGGGGCACTGAAGCTTTCTTT.

J is TRBJ1-2 and V is TRBV10-3; the D is unclear. The CDR3 totals 13 residues. Germline CDR1 ENHRY, CDR2 SYGVKD. With 7 bases removed from V and 0 bases from J, the gap between germline ends came to 9 bases. The CDR3 region is CAINLGANYGYTF. The DNA of the CDR3 is TGTGCCATCAACTTAGGAGCTAACTATGGCTACACCTTC.

The CDR3 spells CASSLRGAQTSEAFF. CDR3 coding DNA: TGTGCCAGCAGCCTAAGGGGGGCCCAAACCTCAGAAGCTTTCTTT. This chain uses TRBV14 with TRBJ1-1; possibly TRBD1 for D (6 bases). The CDR3 has 15 amino acids. V dropped 4 bases and J dropped 8 bases, with 20 bases sitting between them. Germline V lookup: CDR1 SGHDN, CDR2 FVKESK. The variable domain in full, with the rest retrieved from reference TRBV14 and TRBJ1-1, is EAGVTQFPSHSVIEKGQTVTLRCDPISGHDNLYWYRRVMGKEIKFLLHFVKESKQDESGMPNNRFLAERTGGTYSTLKVQPAELEDSGVYFCASSLRGAQTSEAFFGQGTRLTVV.

The chain is built from TRBV2 and TRBJ2-7; 10 bases are a match to TRBD1. The CDR3 totals 13 residues. V gave up 6 bases and J gave up 7 bases; unmatched junction bases: 6. CDR1 and CDR2 from the germline V gene are SNHLY and FYNNEI. The CDR3 sequence: CASRGTGEVEQYF. Here the CDR3 DNA reads TGTGCCAGCAGGGGGACAGGGGAGGTAGAGCAGTACTTC.

Here the CDR3 reads CASSLTAVLNQPQHF. The DNA for the CDR3 is TGTGCCAGCAGTTTAACGGCAGTTCTCAATCAGCCCCAGCATTTT. This rearrangement joins TRBV28 to TRBJ1-5; D is ambiguous. The length of the CDR3 is 15 residues. Trimming removed 2 bases from V and 3 bases from J, with 11 bases in between. Germline-derived CDR1 and CDR2 are MDHEN and SYDVKM. Full variable domain (missing parts from reference TRBV28 and TRBJ1-5): DVKVTQSSRYLVKRTGEKVFLECVQDMDHENMFWYRQDPGLGLRLIYFSYDVKMKEKGDIPEGYSVSREKKERFSLILESASTNQTSMYLCASSLTAVLNQPQHFGDGTRLSIL.

This clonotype was observed a few times. The chain carries TRBV2 and TRBJ2-7; D gene ambiguous. The CDR3 extends over 12 amino acids. Trimming removed 4 bases at V and 3 bases at J, with 7 bases between. Germline CDR1 SNHLY, CDR2 FYNNEI. The DNA for the CDR3 is TGTGCCAGCAGTGTTCAAAGCTACGAGCAGTACTTC. Residues: CASSVQSYEQYF.

This clonotype occurred a few times. The chain carries TRBV12-3 or TRBV12-4 and TRBJ2-1, with TRBD2 matching 13 bases. V trimming: 11 bases; J trimming: 9 bases; junction bases outside the gene matches: 10. The CDR3 covers 14 residues. Here the CDR3 reads CAAGTSGTGGEQFF. The CDR3 DNA is TGTGCCGCCGGGACTAGCGGGACCGGGGGTGAGCAGTTCTTC.

This clonotype showed up just a few times. The chain is built from TRBV7-3 and TRBJ1-4; TRBD1 matches at 10 bases. The CDR3 sequence is 15 residues long. The J segment lost 4 bases and the V segment lost 5 bases, leaving 4 bases of the junction unmatched. In germline, CDR1 is SGHTA, CDR2 FQGTGA. CDR3: CASSETGGGNEKLFF. CDR3 nucleotide sequence: TGTGCCAGCAGCGAGACAGGGGGCGGTAATGAAAAACTGTTTTTT. Full variable domain (rest looked up from reference TRBV7-3 and TRBJ1-4): GAGVSQTPSNKVTEKGKYVELRCDPISGHTALYWYRQSLGQGPEFLIYFQGTGAADDSGLPNDRFFAVRPEGSVSTLKIQRTERGDSAVYLCASSETGGGNEKLFFGSGTQLSVL.

This clonotype appeared a few times. The gene calls are TRBV4-3 and TRBJ2-1; 7 nucleotides line up with TRBD2. The V and J ends lost 0 bases and 3 bases, in that order; junction bases with no gene match: 5. The CDR3 consists of 16 residues. In germline, CDR1 is LGHNA, CDR2 YSLEER. CDR3 sequence reads: CASSQDPGGLYNEQFF. The CDR3 nucleotides read TGCGCCAGCAGCCAAGATCCGGGGGGACTCTACAATGAGCAGTTCTTC.

The V and J genes are TRBV28 and TRBJ2-1; D is perhaps TRBD1 (5 bases). V dropped 0 bases and J dropped 0 bases, with 12 bases sitting between them. Germline values: CDR1 MDHEN, CDR2 SYDVKM. CDR3 length equals 17 residues. The CDR3 bases are TGTGCCAGCAGTTTATGGCTCCAGGGAAGCTCCTACAATGAGCAGTTCTTC. It specifies CASSLWLQGSSYNEQFF.

The chain has TRBV6-6 and TRBJ2-1, with a tentative D call TRBD2 (5 bases). The J call is doubtful: the DNA matches TRBJ2-5 better. The length of the CDR3 is 12 residues. CDR1 and CDR2 from the germline V gene are MNHNY and SVGAGI (reference sequence). CDR3 coding DNA: TGTGCCAGCATCGGGTTAGCGGAGACCCAGTACTTC. It specifies CASIGLAETQYF.

V gene TRBV2 combines with J gene TRBJ2-7; 11 bases align to TRBD1. The J segment lost 4 bases and the V segment lost 3 bases, leaving 8 bases of the junction unmatched. Germline V gene sequence: CDR1 SNHLY, CDR2 FYNNEI. The CDR3 is 16 residues long. The CDR3 DNA is TGTGCCAGCAGTGAGATGGGACAGGGGGAGGGTTACGAGCAGTACTTC. Protein product: CASSEMGQGEGYEQYF.

This clonotype was seen a handful of times. Its ends do not fully match the called genes, so a read error is possible. The chain joins TRBV4-1 to TRBJ2-7; D remains ambiguous. The CDR3 covers 13 residues. Germline V gene lookup returns CDR1 MGHRA and CDR2 YSYEKL. The CDR3 DNA sequence: TGCGCCAGCAGCCAAGATAGGCTCTACAAGCAGTACTTC. Its protein is CASSQDRLYKQYF.

In its sample, this clonotype was seen many times. The chain links TRBV28 to TRBJ2-1; D call uncertain. Germline CDR1 and CDR2: MDHEN and SYDVKM. V gave up 6 bases and J gave up 6 bases, with 12 bases separating them. CDR3 length: 13 amino acids. The DNA for the CDR3 is TGTGCCAGCAGCCCACGGACGGGCAATGAGCAGTTCTTC. Amino acid sequence: CASSPRTGNEQFF.

The chain recombines TRBV5-1 with TRBJ2-5; D assignment may be TRBD1 or TRBD2 (5 bases each). The germline gives CDR1 SGHRS, CDR2 YFSETQ. V lost 4 bases and J 5 bases, leaving 15 bases between the germline ends. The CDR3 totals 14 residues. The CDR3, as DNA: TGCGCCAGCAGCGGGGACCCGCTTGGGGAGACCCAGTACTTC. It codes for CASSGDPLGETQYF.

This clonotype was detected a few times. V gene TRBV7-3 combines with J gene TRBJ2-5, with 10 bases fitting TRBD2. The DNA end lines up better with TRBJ2-1; the J call may be wrong. CDR1 SGHTA and CDR2 FQGTGA come from the germline V gene. The CDR3 totals 15 residues. CDR3: CASSHLAGAFNEQFF. CDR3 sequence (DNA): TGTGCCAGCAGCCACCTAGCGGGGGCCTTCAATGAGCAGTTCTTC.

This chain joins TRBV5-6 and TRBJ2-7; TRBD2 might be the D (5 bases). V lost 4 bases and J lost 2, with 16 bases in between. CDR1 and CDR2 (germline): SGHDT, YYEEEE. The CDR3 extends over 15 amino acids. CDR3 in amino acids: CASSPGLVEAYEQYF. CDR3 DNA sequence: TGTGCCAGCAGCCCTGGACTGGTAGAGGCCTACGAGCAGTACTTC.

This clonotype was counted only a few times. The CDR3 coding sequence is TGTGCCAGCAGCCCCTCTATGGGGGATTATTACGAGCAGTACTTC. It is translated as CASSPSMGDYYEQYF. The chain joins TRBV7-2 to TRBJ2-7; either TRBD1 or TRBD2 may fit D (5 bases each). The CDR3 covers 15 residues. Per the germline V gene, CDR1 is SGHTA and CDR2 is FQGNSA. Trimming left V 5 bases short and J 4 bases short, with 18 bases between.

As regards this clonotype: The germline gene is not matched at one end of the junction; a read error may be the cause. CDR3 sequence: CAISSVASGPSLGDAQYF. The CDR3 nucleotides are TGTGCCATCAGTTCGGTGGCTAGCGGGCCTTCCCTGGGAGATGCGCAGTATTTT. This chain connects TRBV10-3 to TRBJ2-3; TRBD2 aligns across 8 bases. Germline V gene lookup returns CDR1 ENHRY and CDR2 SYGVKD. The CDR3 extends over 18 amino acids.

This clonotype was seen many times. This chain uses TRBV3-1 with TRBJ2-5; 10 bases are shared with TRBD2. This CDR3 contains 16 residues. The V gene end was trimmed by 4 bases and the J gene end by 5 bases; junction bases not matched to a gene: 10. Germline values: CDR1 LGHDT, CDR2 YNNKEL (reference sequence). In DNA, the CDR3 is TGTGCCAGCAGCCGTCGGACTAGCGGATCAGGCGAGACCCAGTACTTC. It codes for CASSRRTSGSGETQYF.

A few counts support this clonotype. This chain joins TRBV20-1 and TRBJ2-7, with 7 bases lining up with TRBD1. CDR1 and CDR2 from the germline V gene are DFQATT and SNEGSKA (reference sequence). This CDR3 is 13 amino acids long. V was clipped by 6 bases and J by 6 bases; unmatched bases: 11. As DNA, the CDR3 is TGCAGTGCCCTCGGGCAGGGGGAAGTCGAGCAGTACTTC. Its protein is CSALGQGEVEQYF.

The chain links TRBV3-1 to TRBJ2-7; possible D gene TRBD1, 6 bases. The germline V gene encodes CDR1 LGHDT and CDR2 YNNKEL (reference sequence). The ends were cut back, 7 bases at V and 2 bases at J, with 12 bases in the middle. This CDR3 is 13 amino acids long. CDR3 region: CASTTTGTYEQYF. In nucleotides, the CDR3 is TGTGCCAGCACCACGACAGGAACCTACGAGCAGTACTTC.

The chain joins TRBV27 to TRBJ2-1; a weak D match, TRBD1 (5 bases). Germline V gives CDR1 MNHEY, CDR2 SMNVEV (reference sequence). V was cut by 4 bases and J by 3 bases, with 13 bases left in between. This CDR3 has 15 amino acids. The CDR3 here is CASSSALTDYNEQFF. DNA for the CDR3: TGTGCCAGCAGTTCAGCCCTGACAGACTACAATGAGCAGTTCTTC.

The table lists this clonotype with a few counts. The rearrangement links TRBV7-9 to TRBJ2-7; D unclear. The J call could be wrong; TRBJ2-1 is a better fit for the DNA end. Germline CDR1 reads SEHNR; CDR2 reads FQNEAQ (reference sequence). The CDR3 runs to 15 residues. The CDR3, as DNA: TGTGCCAGCAGCTCGGACCTCTCCCCCTACAATGAGCAGTTCTTC. Protein product: CASSSDLSPYNEQFF.

CDR3 protein: CASSATGSSYNEQFF. For the CDR3, the DNA is TGCGCCAGCAGCGCGACAGGGAGCTCCTACAATGAGCAGTTCTTC. The chain couples TRBV10-1 to TRBJ2-1; TRBD1 matches at 7 bases. The V gene end was trimmed by 6 bases and the J gene end by 0 bases; junction bases not matched to a gene: 5. The V gene's germline CDR1 is WNHNN and CDR2 SYGVQD (reference sequence). The CDR3 sequence is 15 residues long.

The chain combines TRBV7-2 with TRBJ2-5; D unresolved. Gene TRBJ2-1 matches the end of the DNA better, so the J call may be wrong. This CDR3 is 13 amino acids long. Germline V gene lookup returns CDR1 SGHTA and CDR2 FQGNSA. DNA of the CDR3: TGTGCCAGCAGCTTAAACCCCCGGCGAGAGCAGTTCTTC. It codes for CASSLNPRREQFF.

The gene calls are TRBV6-5 and TRBJ2-1; no clear D gene. The CDR3 is 17 residues long. Germline loops: CDR1 MNHEY, CDR2 SVGAGI. V was cut by 0 bases and J by 5 bases, with 17 bases left in between. The CDR3 DNA reads TGTGCCAGCAGTTACTCGTCAGGTGTTTTACCGGACAATGAGCAGTTCTTC. This sequence encodes CASSYSSGVLPDNEQFF.

The chain uses TRBV12-3 or TRBV12-4 and TRBJ2-3; D gene unclear. The CDR3 consists of 14 residues. The V gene lost 4 bases and the J gene lost 2 bases, with 10 bases spanning the gap. The CDR3 is CASSSPYSTDTQYF. The CDR3, as DNA: TGTGCCAGCAGTTCCCCCTATTCCACAGATACGCAGTATTTT.

As for this clonotype: A junction end diverges from the germline sequence, so it may reflect a read error. The chain couples TRBV5-6 to TRBJ1-1, with D possibly TRBD1 on 5 matching bases. The length of the CDR3 is 14 residues. Germline V gene lookup returns CDR1 SGHDT and CDR2 YYEEEE. Written as DNA, the CDR3 is TGTGCCGGCAGCAGCAGGGACGCGGCCACTGAAGCTTTCTTT. It encodes CAGSSRDAATEAFF.

This clonotype was recorded a few times. The chain recombines TRBV7-6 with TRBJ2-5; 7 nucleotides match TRBD2. The ends lost 3 bases at V and 5 bases at J; junction bases unmatched: 9. The CDR3 has 15 residues. CDR1 and CDR2 (germline): SGHVS, FNYEAQ. The CDR3 protein is CASSFTGDGGETQYF. The CDR3 DNA reads TGTGCCAGCAGCTTTACGGGTGACGGGGGGGAGACCCAGTACTTC. The whole variable domain, remainder taken from reference TRBV7-6 and TRBJ2-5, is GAGVSQSPRYKVTKRGQDVALRCDPISGHVSLYWYRQALGQGPEFLTYFNYEAQQDKSGLPNDRFSAERPEGSISTLTIQRTEQRDSAMYRCASSFTGDGGETQYFGPGTRLLVL.